This T cell receptor beta chain was captured by sequencing in a study of blood T cell repertoires in COVID-19 (TCRdb year 2020). Describing the broader study: Collaborator samples came from the United States, Italy and Spain and covered acute and convalescent phases of COVID-19. HLA class I and class II types, where available, came from metadata supplied by the sample provider rather than from assay-based typing. Samples came from the ongoing ImmuneRACE study (first 160 participants) plus 1,254 subjects from 6 global collaborators. A freely available public database, intended as a resource for researchers studying the immune response to SARS-CoV-2, is where the repertoires were released. Subjects who had been exposed to COVID-19, were actively infected with it, or had recovered from it provided the deeply sampled blood TCRbeta repertoires that made up the dataset. Nearly every sample came with metadata listing a de-identified subject ID, COVID-19 status, age in years and sex. The prospective study material was composed of cDNA or gDNA derived from T cells, B-cell-depleted T cells, or PBMCs. What the authors observed across the whole study: Clinical and demographic metadata were provided uncurated, with the amount varying by source and participant.

One collaborating source in Seattle enrolled patients while the patients were actively infected and followed the patients over time throughout the course of disease. Collaborating institutions collected whole blood in K2EDTA tubes following their own protocols. For TCRbeta analysis, collaborator samples were shipped as frozen whole blood, as isolated PBMCs, or as DNA extracted from either sample type. TCRbeta CDR3 regions were amplified from genomic DNA by means of the immunoSEQ Assay, a bias-controlled multiplex PCR. The original methods were these. Within the assay, amplification of reference gene primers was used to estimate how many nucleated cells each sample contained. To quantify the absolute abundance of each unique TCRbeta CDR3 rearrangement, sequence reads were collapsed and filtered. For each sample, productive Simpson clonality was calculated by taking the square root of Simpson's diversity index across productive rearrangements. Not all clones reach the TCRdb copy of this immuneACCESS table, which keeps in-frame sequences only. Checked studies attribute under half of the gap to unresolved V genes and leave the rest unexplained. V, J and clone size are taken as reported in that table, and D and trimming were inferred from the DNA itself. This sample has roughly 410,000 clones in its table, and about 88% of those were observed once. The ten most abundant clones make up around 1.5% of the sample.

As regards this clone: Its antigen is unknown. Base qualities are not at hand, and no much larger clone is one base apart.

The receptor comes from a woman aged 40 to 55 with COVID-19, enrolled during active disease. Source material: peripheral blood.

The DNA reads as follows: TGTGCCAGCAGCCCGGGACAGCTCCCTTCTGGGGCCAACGTCCTGACTTTC. This gives the protein CASSPGQLPSGANVLTF. In this chain, TRBV7-3 is recombined with TRBJ2-6; TRBD1 matches 7 bases in the middle. V has 5 bases trimmed and J has 1 base trimmed; junction bases matching no gene number 8. The CDR3 has 17 amino acids, counting the end cysteine and phenylalanine. The CDR3 DNA has 51 bases and is translated from base 1. Via the germline V gene, CDR1 is SGHTA and CDR2 FQGTGA.